The 27 T cell receptor beta chains listed next were all sequenced from one sample in a study of T cells in Graves' hyperthyroidism and ophthalmopathy. TCR beta CDR3 region amplification was performed from RNA transcripts. HTBI primers drove first-round RT-PCR of the TCR CDR3. TCRdb redid the calling of the multiplex PCR reads with MiXCR, one entry per CDR3 protein. The sample lists roughly 420,000 distinct CDR3 sequences, approximately 14% occurring once. The sample was blood. The receptors here all came from a woman under 30 with Graves' hyperthyroidism.

The rearrangement joins TRBV18 to TRBJ2-4, with 10 bases that match TRBD2. Per germline, CDR1 KGHSH and CDR2 LQKENI. Trimming cost V 2 bases and J 2 bases; bases outside gene matches: 3. This CDR3 contains 16 residues. The CDR3 DNA sequence: TGTGCCAGCTCACCAGGGACTAGCGCATCCAAAAACATTCAGTACTTC. Protein: CASSPGTSASKNIQYF. Variable domain in full (rest from reference TRBV18 and TRBJ2-4): NAGVMQNPRHLVRRRGQEARLRCSPMKGHSHVYWYRQLPEEGLKFMVYLQKENIIDESGMPKERFSAEFPKEGPSILRIQQVVRGDSAAYFCASSPGTSASKNIQYFGAGTRLSVL.

This clonotype appeared many times. The chain couples TRBV20-1 to TRBJ2-5; 10 nucleotides agree with TRBD2. From germline, CDR1 is DFQATT and CDR2 SNEGSKA (reference sequence). V gave up 4 bases and J gave up 5 bases; unmatched junction bases: 13. This CDR3 comprises 16 residues. The DNA of the CDR3 is TGCAGTGCTAAGGACAGGGAGCGGGGGGGATTGGAGACCCAGTACTTC. This translates into CSAKDRERGGLETQYF.

The sample holds a few counts of this clonotype. At one end the junction does not follow the germline gene, possibly because of a read error. The chain uses TRBV6-4 and TRBJ2-2; TRBD2 might be the D (6 bases). The germline V gene encodes CDR1 MRHNA and CDR2 SNTAGT. The CDR3 length is 14 residues. The CDR3 DNA follows: TGTGCCAGCAGGGACTACTTACGGATGGGGGAGCTGTTTTTT. Protein sequence: CASRDYLRMGELFF.

In its sample, this clonotype was seen many times. DNA of the CDR3: TGTGCCAGCCAGCATCGACAGGGGGCAGGGGAAAAACTGTTTTTT. Translating it yields CASQHRQGAGEKLFF. The V gene is TRBV12-3 or TRBV12-4, the J gene TRBJ1-4; TRBD1 matches at 10 bases. V shed 8 bases and J 8 bases; nucleotides not matched to a gene: 11. CDR3 length: 15 amino acids.

This chain joins TRBV7-9 and TRBJ1-4; D is ambiguous. This CDR3 has 16 amino acids. In germline, CDR1 is SEHNR, CDR2 FQNEAQ (reference sequence). V shed 1 base and J shed 4 bases, with 13 bases lying between them. The CDR3 nucleotides read TGTGCCAGCAGCTTAGTAACGGGGTCGGGTAATGAAAAACTGTTTTTT. Translating gives CASSLVTGSGNEKLFF.

This clonotype appeared many times. The V and J genes are TRBV7-9 and TRBJ2-3; D is uncertain. The CDR3 is 11 amino acids. The germline V gene has CDR1 SEHNR and CDR2 FQNEAQ (reference sequence). V was pared by 2 bases and J by 7 bases, with 4 bases between. CDR3 loop: CASSLLNTQYF. The CDR3 region has the DNA TGTGCCAGCAGCTTATTGAATACGCAGTATTTT.

The sample holds many counts of this clonotype. J is TRBJ1-1 and V is TRBV6-1; D not resolved. CDR3 length: 15 residues. The ends were cut back, 4 bases at V and 4 bases at J, with 16 bases in the middle. The germline gives CDR1 MNHNS, CDR2 SASEGT. This CDR3 is CASSGQAGKSTEAFF. The CDR3 DNA is TGTGCCAGCAGTGGGCAGGCTGGGAAAAGCACTGAAGCTTTCTTT.

The V call is TRBV11-1, the J call TRBJ2-1, with a possible D match to TRBD2 (5 bases). CDR3 length equals 17 residues. The germline V and J ends were trimmed by 3 bases and 7 bases, with 22 bases remaining between them. CDR1 and CDR2 from the germline V gene are SGHAT and FQDESV (reference sequence). The CDR3 DNA reads as TGTGCCAGCAGCTTCTTACCCCACGGTGGGAGTGGGAATGAGCAGTTCTTC. Its protein product is CASSFLPHGGSGNEQFF.

Concerning this clonotype itself: The junction does not match germline at one end; this may be a read error. The chain carries TRBV10-2 and TRBJ2-3; TRBD2 is a possible D gene (5 bases). Germline values: CDR1 WSHSY, CDR2 SAAADI. The CDR3 runs to 12 residues. CDR3 sequence (DNA): TGCGCCAGCTGTGAGTCGGGGGATACGCAGTATTTT. Translated, it gives CASCESGDTQYF.

In its sample, this clonotype was seen many times. The V and J genes are TRBV28 and TRBJ1-6; TRBD1 aligns across 7 bases. CDR3 length equals 19 residues. The germline gives CDR1 MDHEN, CDR2 SYDVKM. Losses at the gene ends were 2 bases for V and 5 bases for J; bases not matched to a gene: 15. The CDR3 loop is CASSLEGQPEYTDNSPLHF. CDR3 bases: TGTGCCAGCAGTTTAGAGGGACAGCCCGAATATACGGATAATTCACCCCTCCACTTT.

Only a few counts were recorded for this clonotype. The chain employs TRBV7-3 and TRBJ2-3; TRBD2 matches at 10 bases. The V gene end was trimmed by 3 bases and the J gene end by 5 bases; junction bases not matched to a gene: 5. This CDR3 region has 15 residues. In germline, CDR1 is SGHTA, CDR2 FQGTGA. The CDR3 nucleotides are TGTGCCAGCAGCTTGAGCGGGAGGGAGAGAGATACGCAGTATTTT. Its translation: CASSLSGRERDTQYF.

This clonotype was seen only a few times. V is TRBV6-5 and J is TRBJ2-7, with 10 positions matching TRBD1. The CDR3 extends over 16 amino acids. With 0 bases clipped from V and 4 bases from J, the junction kept 6 bases outside the gene matches. Germline CDR1 and CDR2: MNHEY and SVGAGI. The CDR3 is CASSYSKTGGGYEQYF. CDR3 nucleotides: TGTGCCAGCAGTTACTCGAAGACAGGGGGCGGGTACGAGCAGTACTTC.

The chain links TRBV7-2 to TRBJ2-7; D is uncertain. Germline-derived CDR1 and CDR2 are SGHTA and FQGNSA. V was cut by 0 bases and J by 6 bases, with 24 bases left in between. The CDR3 is made up of 18 amino acids. The CDR3 spells CASSLAWATSRLPTEQYF. CDR3 sequence (DNA): TGTGCCAGCAGCTTAGCGTGGGCTACCTCACGCCTTCCTACCGAGCAGTACTTC.

This clonotype was detected ten times or more. The chain employs TRBV3-1 and TRBJ2-1; TRBD2 aligns across 7 bases. The CDR3 runs 11 residues. Germline V gives CDR1 LGHDT, CDR2 YNNKEL (reference sequence). V was clipped by 4 bases and J by 9 bases; unmatched bases: 0. Here the CDR3 DNA reads TGTGCCAGCAGCCCGGGGGGTGAGCAGTTCTTC. As protein: CASSPGGEQFF.

This clonotype showed up many times. The chain uses TRBV6-5 and TRBJ2-7; no definite D call. V gave up 2 bases and J gave up 6 bases, with 11 bases separating them. The CDR3 runs 13 residues. CDR1 MNHEY and CDR2 SVGAGI come from the germline V gene. The CDR3 region has the DNA TGTGCCAGCAGTTACAACGCCGGGTTCGAGCAGTACTTC. It yields the protein CASSYNAGFEQYF.

Concerning this clonotype itself: A single base separates this from a much larger clone, so it may be a read error. The chain recombines TRBV5-1 with TRBJ2-7; D possibly corresponds to TRBD2 (6 bases). The J call could be wrong; TRBJ2-1 is a better fit for the DNA end. CDR3 length equals 13 residues. Germline V gene data show CDR1 as SGHRS and CDR2 as YFSETQ. The CDR3 coding sequence is TGCGCCAGCACGGGCGGGGATTATTACGAGCAGTTCTTC. Encoded protein: CASTGGDYYEQFF.

This clonotype was detected many times. This chain uses TRBV2 with TRBJ1-5; 9 bases match TRBD1. This CDR3 is built from 12 residues. Germline CDR1 and CDR2: SNHLY and FYNNEI. V was pared by 8 bases and J by 7 bases, with 3 bases of the junction left unmatched. CDR3 in DNA: TGTGCCAGCGGGACAGGGCGGCAGCCCCAGCATTTT. As protein: CASGTGRQPQHF.

In its sample, this clonotype was seen many times. This CDR3 is CASSEEGWGNEKLFF. CDR3 DNA: TGTGCCAGCAGTGAAGAGGGCTGGGGGAATGAAAAACTGTTTTTT. The chain employs TRBV6-1 and TRBJ1-4; weak D call: TRBD1 (5 bases). V dropped 1 base and J dropped 5 bases, with 11 bases sitting between them. The CDR3 runs 15 residues. Germline-derived CDR1 and CDR2 are MNHNS and SASEGT.

This chain links TRBV28 with TRBJ2-1, with TRBD2 identical over 8 bases. The CDR3 has 14 amino acids. The germline CDR1 and CDR2 sequences are MDHEN and SYDVKM. Trimming took 4 bases from V and 5 from J; bases not matched to a gene: 4. CDR3 coding DNA: TGTGCCAGCAGTTCGGGAGGGCCGGACAATGAGCAGTTCTTC. As protein: CASSSGGPDNEQFF.

The chain recombines TRBV7-9 with TRBJ1-2; possibly TRBD1 for D (5 bases). This CDR3 region has 12 residues. V dropped 11 bases and J dropped 1 base, with 11 bases sitting between them. Looked up from germline, CDR1 is SEHNR and CDR2 is FQNEAQ (reference sequence). The DNA for the CDR3 is TGTGCCGCGGGGGTACTTAACTATGGCTACACCTTC. Protein product: CAAGVLNYGYTF.

This clonotype has ten or more counts. V usage is TRBV30 and J usage is TRBJ2-1, with D unresolved. Germline CDR1 is GTSNPN and CDR2 is SVGIG (reference sequence). The CDR3 length is 13 residues. Between the trimmed V and J ends, which lost 7 bases and 5 bases, there was a span of 15 bases. In DNA, the CDR3 is TGTGCCTTCTCTACCTGGGGTAACAATGAGCAGTTCTTC. Translated: CAFSTWGNNEQFF.

In this sample, this clonotype turned up many times. This sequence joins TRBV29-1 and TRBJ1-1; D is uncertain. Deletions cut 7 bases from V and 1 base from J, with 10 bases between. This CDR3 is 12 amino acids long. CDR1 is SQVTM and CDR2 is ANQGSEA in the germline V gene. This chain's CDR3 is CSGMDPNTEAFF. CDR3 nucleotide sequence: TGCAGCGGGATGGACCCGAACACTGAAGCTTTCTTT.

This clonotype was seen at least ten times. V gene TRBV12-3 or TRBV12-4 combines with J gene TRBJ1-6, with 8 nucleotides matching TRBD1. CDR3 size: 14 residues. V was clipped by 5 bases and J by 7 bases; unmatched bases: 4. CDR3 bases: TGTGCCAGCAGTCTTACAGGGGGAAATTCACCCCTCCACTTT. It translates to CASSLTGGNSPLHF.

This clonotype turned up a few times. This rearrangement joins TRBV5-6 to TRBJ1-6, with D possibly being TRBD1 (5 bases). Germline V lookup: CDR1 SGHDT, CDR2 YYEEEE. With 5 bases removed from V and 2 bases from J, the gap between germline ends came to 14 bases. The CDR3 loop spans 16 amino acids. The CDR3 DNA is TGTGCCAGCAGACCGGGACCACCTACCTATAATTCACCCCTCCACTTT. Amino acid sequence: CASRPGPPTYNSPLHF. Complete variable domain (other parts from reference TRBV5-6 and TRBJ1-6): DAGVTQSPTHLIKTRGQQVTLRCSPKSGHDTVSWYQQALGQGPQFIFQYYEEEERQRGNFPDRFSGHQFPNYSSELNVNALLLGDSALYLCASRPGPPTYNSPLHFGNGTRLTVT.

There are many counts of this clonotype. This rearrangement joins TRBV11-2 to TRBJ2-3; D is undetermined. Germline CDR1 is SGHAT and CDR2 is FQNNGV. The CDR3 sequence is 13 residues long. V dropped 3 bases and J dropped 1 base, with 5 bases sitting between them. The CDR3 bases are TGTGCCAGCAGCTTGAGGCGCACAGATACGCAGTATTTT. Translation gives CASSLRRTDTQYF.

The rearrangement joins TRBV20-1 to TRBJ2-3; 9 positions agree with TRBD1. With 6 bases clipped from V and 4 bases from J, the junction kept 8 bases outside the gene matches. Germline CDR1 and CDR2: DFQATT and SNEGSKA (reference sequence). This CDR3 has 14 amino acids. CDR3 sequence (DNA): TGCAGTGCCACGGACAGGGGTTGGCCAGATACGCAGTATTTT. This codes for CSATDRGWPDTQYF.

There are many counts of this clonotype. The chain uses TRBV3-1 and TRBJ2-5; D possibly corresponds to TRBD2 (6 bases). The CDR3 is made up of 14 amino acids. Germline V CDR1 and CDR2: LGHDT, YNNKEL (reference sequence). V gave up 4 bases and J gave up 5 bases, with 14 bases separating them. This CDR3 is CASSLRGTAETQYF. For the CDR3, the DNA is TGTGCCAGCAGCCTCCGGGGGACCGCGGAGACCCAGTACTTC.